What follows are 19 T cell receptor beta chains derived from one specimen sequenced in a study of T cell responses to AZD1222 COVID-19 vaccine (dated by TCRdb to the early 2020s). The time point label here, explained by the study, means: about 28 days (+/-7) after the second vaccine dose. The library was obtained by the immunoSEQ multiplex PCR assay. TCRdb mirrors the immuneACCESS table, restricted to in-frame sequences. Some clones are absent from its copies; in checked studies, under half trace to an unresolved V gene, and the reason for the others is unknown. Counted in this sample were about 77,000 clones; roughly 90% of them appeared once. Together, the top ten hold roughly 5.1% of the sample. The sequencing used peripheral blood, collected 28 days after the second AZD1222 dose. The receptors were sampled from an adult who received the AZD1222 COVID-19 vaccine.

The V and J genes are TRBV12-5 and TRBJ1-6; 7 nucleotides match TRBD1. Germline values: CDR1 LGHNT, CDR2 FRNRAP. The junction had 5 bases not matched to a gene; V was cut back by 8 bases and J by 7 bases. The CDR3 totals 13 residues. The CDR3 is CASTRDSNSPLHF. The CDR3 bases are TGTGCTAGTACCCGGGACAGCAATTCACCCCTCCACTTT.

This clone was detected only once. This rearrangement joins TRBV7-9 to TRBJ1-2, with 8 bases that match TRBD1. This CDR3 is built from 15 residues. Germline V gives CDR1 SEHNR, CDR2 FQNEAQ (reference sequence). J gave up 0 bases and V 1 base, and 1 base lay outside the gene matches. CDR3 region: CASSLEQGANYGYTF. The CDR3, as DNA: TGTGCCAGCAGCTTAGAACAGGGGGCTAACTATGGCTACACCTTC.

The CDR3 DNA is TGTGCCAGCAGCGTCGGTGGGGGTTACTCTGGAAACACCATATATTTT. Protein product: CASSVGGGYSGNTIYF. V gene TRBV9 combines with J gene TRBJ1-3; the D gene is possibly TRBD1 (5 bases). V shed 2 bases and J shed 0 bases, with 12 bases lying between them. This CDR3 has 16 residues. Germline V gene data show CDR1 as SGDLS and CDR2 as YYNGEE.

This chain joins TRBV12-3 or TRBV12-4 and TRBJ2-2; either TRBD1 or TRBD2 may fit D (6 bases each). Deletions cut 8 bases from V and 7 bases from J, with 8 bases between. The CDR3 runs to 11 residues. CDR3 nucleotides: TGTGCCAGCGGGGGGCTCGGGGAGCTGTTTTTT. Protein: CASGGLGELFF.

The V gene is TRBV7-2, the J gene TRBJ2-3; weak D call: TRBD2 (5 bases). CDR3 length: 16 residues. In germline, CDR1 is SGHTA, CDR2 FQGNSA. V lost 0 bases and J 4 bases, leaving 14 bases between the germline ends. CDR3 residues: CASSLAPRGAADTQYF. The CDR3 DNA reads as TGTGCCAGCAGCTTAGCGCCCCGGGGTGCGGCAGATACGCAGTATTTT.

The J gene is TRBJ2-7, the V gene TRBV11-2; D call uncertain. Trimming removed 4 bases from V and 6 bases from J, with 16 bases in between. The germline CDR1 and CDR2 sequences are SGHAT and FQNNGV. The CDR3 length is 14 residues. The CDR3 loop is CASSSRLVVSEQYF. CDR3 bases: TGTGCCAGCAGCTCCCGGCTAGTAGTAAGCGAGCAGTACTTC. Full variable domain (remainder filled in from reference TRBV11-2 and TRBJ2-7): EAGVAQSPRYKIIEKRQSVAFWCNPISGHATLYWYQQILGQGPKLLIQFQNNGVVDDSQLPKDRFSAERLKGVDSTLKIQPAKLEDSAVYLCASSSRLVVSEQYFGPGTRLTVT.

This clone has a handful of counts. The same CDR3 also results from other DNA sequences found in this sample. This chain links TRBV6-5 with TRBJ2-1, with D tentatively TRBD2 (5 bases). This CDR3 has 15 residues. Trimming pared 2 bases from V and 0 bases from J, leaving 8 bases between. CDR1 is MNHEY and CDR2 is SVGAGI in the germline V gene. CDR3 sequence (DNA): TGTGCCAGCAGTTACAGGGAGAGCTCCTACAATGAGCAGTTCTTC. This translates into CASSYRESSYNEQFF.

The CDR3 reads CASSIVRPGHAGGYTF. The CDR3 bases are TGTGCCAGTAGTATAGTACGACCGGGACACGCGGGTGGCTACACCTTC. The V call is TRBV19, the J call TRBJ1-2, with a weak D call TRBD1 (6 bases). Germline loops: CDR1 LNHDA, CDR2 SQIVND (reference sequence). V was trimmed by 1 base and J by 7 bases, leaving 19 bases between them. This CDR3 comprises 16 residues. The variable domain in full, with the rest retrieved from reference TRBV19 and TRBJ1-2, is DGGITQSPKYLFRKEGQNVTLSCEQNLNHDAMYWYRQDPGQGLRLIYYSQIVNDFQKGDIAEGYSVSREKKESFPLTVTSAQKNPTAFYLCASSIVRPGHAGGYTFGSGTRLTVV.

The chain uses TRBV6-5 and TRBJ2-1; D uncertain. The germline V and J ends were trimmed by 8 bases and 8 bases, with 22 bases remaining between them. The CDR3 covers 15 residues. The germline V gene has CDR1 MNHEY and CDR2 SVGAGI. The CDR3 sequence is CASLTGIASSHEQFF. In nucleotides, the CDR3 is TGTGCCAGCCTAACTGGGATAGCATCCTCGCATGAGCAGTTCTTC.

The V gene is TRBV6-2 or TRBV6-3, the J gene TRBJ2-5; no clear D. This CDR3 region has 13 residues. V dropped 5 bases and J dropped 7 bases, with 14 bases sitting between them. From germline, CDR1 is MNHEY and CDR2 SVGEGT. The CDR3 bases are TGTGCCAGCAGTGTAACGGCCCGAGCGACCCAGTACTTC. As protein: CASSVTARATQYF.

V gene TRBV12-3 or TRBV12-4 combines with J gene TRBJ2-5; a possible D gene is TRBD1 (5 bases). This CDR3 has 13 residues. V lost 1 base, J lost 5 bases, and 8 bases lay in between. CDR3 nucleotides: TGTGCCAGCAGTTTAGGGGGCTCTGAGACCCAGTACTTC. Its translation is CASSLGGSETQYF.

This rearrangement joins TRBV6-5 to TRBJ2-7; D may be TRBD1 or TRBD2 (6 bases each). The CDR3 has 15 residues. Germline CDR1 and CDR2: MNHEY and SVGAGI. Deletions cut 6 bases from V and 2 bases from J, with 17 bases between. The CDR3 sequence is CASRDVGGRAYEQYF. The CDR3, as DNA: TGTGCCAGCAGGGATGTGGGGGGCCGGGCCTACGAGCAGTACTTC.

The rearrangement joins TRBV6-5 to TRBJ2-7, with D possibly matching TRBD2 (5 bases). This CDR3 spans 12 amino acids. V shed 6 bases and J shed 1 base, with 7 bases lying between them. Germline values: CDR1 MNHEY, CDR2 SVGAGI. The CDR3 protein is CASRRASYEQYF. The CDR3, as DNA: TGTGCCAGCAGGAGGGCATCCTACGAGCAGTACTTC.

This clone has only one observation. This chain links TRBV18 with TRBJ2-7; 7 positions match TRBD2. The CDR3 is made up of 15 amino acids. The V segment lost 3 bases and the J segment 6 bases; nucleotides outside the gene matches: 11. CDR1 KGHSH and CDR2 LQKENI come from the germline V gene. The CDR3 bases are TGTGCCAGCTCACCCTCACCGGGACTACCCCCCGAGCAGTACTTC. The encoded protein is CASSPSPGLPPEQYF.

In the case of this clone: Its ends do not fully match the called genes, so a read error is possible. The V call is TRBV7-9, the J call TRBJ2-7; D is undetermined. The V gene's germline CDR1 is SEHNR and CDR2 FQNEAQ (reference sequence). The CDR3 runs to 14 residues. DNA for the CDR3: TGTGCCGGCAGCTTAGCTGGCAGATCCTACGAGCAGTACTTC. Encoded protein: CAGSLAGRSYEQYF. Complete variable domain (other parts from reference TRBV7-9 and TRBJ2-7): DTGVSQNPRHKITKRGQNVTFRCDPISEHNRLYWYRQTLGQGPEFLTYFQNEAQLEKSRLLSDRFSAERPKGSFSTLEIQRTEQGDSAMYLCAGSLAGRSYEQYFGPGTRLTVT.

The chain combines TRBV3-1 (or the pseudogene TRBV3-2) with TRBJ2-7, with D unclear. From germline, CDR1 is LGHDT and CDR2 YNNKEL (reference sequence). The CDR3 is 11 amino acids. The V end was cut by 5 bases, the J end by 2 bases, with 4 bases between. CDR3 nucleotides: TGTGCCAGCAGCGGGACCTACGAGCAGTACTTC. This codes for CASSGTYEQYF.

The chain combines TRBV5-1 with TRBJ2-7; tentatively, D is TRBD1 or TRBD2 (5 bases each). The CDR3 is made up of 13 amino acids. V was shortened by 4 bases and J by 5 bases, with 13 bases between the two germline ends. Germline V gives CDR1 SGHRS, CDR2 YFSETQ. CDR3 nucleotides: TGCGCCAGCAGCGCGAAACGGGACCACGAGCAGTACTTC. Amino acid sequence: CASSAKRDHEQYF.

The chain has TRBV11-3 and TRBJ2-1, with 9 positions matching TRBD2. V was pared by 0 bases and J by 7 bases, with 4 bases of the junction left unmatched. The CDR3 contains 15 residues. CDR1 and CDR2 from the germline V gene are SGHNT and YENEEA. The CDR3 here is CASSLENSGRNEQFF. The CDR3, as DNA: TGTGCCAGCAGCTTAGAGAATAGCGGGAGAAATGAGCAGTTCTTC.

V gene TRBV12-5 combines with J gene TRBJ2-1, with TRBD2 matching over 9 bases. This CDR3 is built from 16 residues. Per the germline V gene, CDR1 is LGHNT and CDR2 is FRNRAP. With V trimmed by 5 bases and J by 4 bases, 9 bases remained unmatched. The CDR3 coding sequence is TGTGCTAGTGGTAGGGCAGCTAGCGGGAAGTACAATGAGCAGTTCTTC. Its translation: CASGRAASGKYNEQFF.